This TCR beta chain was captured by sequencing in a study of T-cell reconstitution after alpha-beta-depleted transplantation in children. CDR3 length: 14 amino acids. The V segment lost 2 bases and the J segment 6 bases; nucleotides outside the gene matches: 6. The V gene's germline CDR1 is MNHEY and CDR2 SVGEGT. Preparation of the TCRbeta library involved a method that used unique molecular identifiers. MiXCR, applied by TCRdb to the PCR reads, yields one record per CDR3 protein. The data show a few hundred thousand distinct CDR3 sequences, over 9.5% seen once. The specimen comprised PBMCs from the stem cell graft donor, sampled from the stem cell graft. V gene TRBV6-2 or TRBV6-3 combines with J gene TRBJ2-7; 8 nucleotides agree with TRBD2. This TCR derives from a human donor who donated a stem cell graft to a child with SCID. The CDR3 region has the DNA TGTGCCAGCAGTTACGGGACTAGAGGGAGCGAGCAGTACTTC. Its translation: CASSYGTRGSEQYF.